The source of this T cell receptor beta chain is a study of CD8 T cells in ankylosing spondylitis. Germline CDR1 and CDR2: DFQATT and SNEGSKA (reference sequence). Trimming shortened V by 5 bases and J by 3 bases, and 12 bases separated the two germline ends. There are 13 residues in the CDR3. Study outcomes and limitations: Significantly higher representation of disease-linked clones was reported for matched ankylosing spondylitis synovial fluid. Seemingly distinctive of ankylosing spondylitis blood was a TCR beta motif formed by eight highly homologous variants. Earlier authors reported some of these motif variants in reactive arthritis synovial fluid and blood.

This clonotype was counted a few times. Its specificity is unknown. Quantitative 5'-RACE with molecular barcodes generated TCR beta libraries. TCRdb redid the calling of the 5' RACE reads with MiXCR, one entry per CDR3 protein. The data show about 420,000 distinct CDR3 sequences, 20% to 25% seen once. The V gene is TRBV20-1, the J gene TRBJ2-3; D possibly corresponds to TRBD1 (6 bases). The source of this sequence is a male donor with ankylosing spondylitis. Material: blood, either unsorted or a sorted T cell fraction (not recorded which). CDR3 bases: TGCAGTGCTTCAGGGGTAATTACAGATACGCAGTATTTT. The encoded protein is CSASGVITDTQYF.